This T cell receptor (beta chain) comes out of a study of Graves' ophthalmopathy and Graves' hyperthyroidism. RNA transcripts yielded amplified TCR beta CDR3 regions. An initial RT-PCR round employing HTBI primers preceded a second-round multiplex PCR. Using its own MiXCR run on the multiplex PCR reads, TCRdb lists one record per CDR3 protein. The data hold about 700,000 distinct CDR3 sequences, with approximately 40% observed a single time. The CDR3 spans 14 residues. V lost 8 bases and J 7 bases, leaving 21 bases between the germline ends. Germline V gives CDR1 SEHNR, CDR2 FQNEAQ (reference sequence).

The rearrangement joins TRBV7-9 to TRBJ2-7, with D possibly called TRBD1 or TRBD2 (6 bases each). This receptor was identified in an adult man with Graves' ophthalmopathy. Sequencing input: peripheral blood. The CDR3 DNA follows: TGTGCCAGCGGCCTAGGGGGAGGCCTTAGGGAGCAGTACTTC. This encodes CASGLGGGLREQYF.